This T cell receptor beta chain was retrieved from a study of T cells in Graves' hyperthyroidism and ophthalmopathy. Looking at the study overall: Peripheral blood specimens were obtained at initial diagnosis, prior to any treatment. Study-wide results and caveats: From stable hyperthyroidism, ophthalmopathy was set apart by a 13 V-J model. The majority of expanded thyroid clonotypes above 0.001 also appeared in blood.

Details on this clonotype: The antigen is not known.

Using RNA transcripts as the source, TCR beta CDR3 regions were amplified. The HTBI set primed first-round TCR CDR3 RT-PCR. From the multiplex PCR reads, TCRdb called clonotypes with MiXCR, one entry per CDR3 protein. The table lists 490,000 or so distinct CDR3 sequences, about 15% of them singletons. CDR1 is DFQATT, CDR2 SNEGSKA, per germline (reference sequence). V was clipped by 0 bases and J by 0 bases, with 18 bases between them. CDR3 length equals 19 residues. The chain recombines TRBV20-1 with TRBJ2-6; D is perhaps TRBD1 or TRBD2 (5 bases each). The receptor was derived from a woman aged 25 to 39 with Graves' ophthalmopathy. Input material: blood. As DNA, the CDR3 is TGCAGTGCTAGAGATTTTTCCCGGGGCACCTCCTCTGGGGCCAACGTCCTGACTTTC. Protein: CSARDFSRGTSSGANVLTF.